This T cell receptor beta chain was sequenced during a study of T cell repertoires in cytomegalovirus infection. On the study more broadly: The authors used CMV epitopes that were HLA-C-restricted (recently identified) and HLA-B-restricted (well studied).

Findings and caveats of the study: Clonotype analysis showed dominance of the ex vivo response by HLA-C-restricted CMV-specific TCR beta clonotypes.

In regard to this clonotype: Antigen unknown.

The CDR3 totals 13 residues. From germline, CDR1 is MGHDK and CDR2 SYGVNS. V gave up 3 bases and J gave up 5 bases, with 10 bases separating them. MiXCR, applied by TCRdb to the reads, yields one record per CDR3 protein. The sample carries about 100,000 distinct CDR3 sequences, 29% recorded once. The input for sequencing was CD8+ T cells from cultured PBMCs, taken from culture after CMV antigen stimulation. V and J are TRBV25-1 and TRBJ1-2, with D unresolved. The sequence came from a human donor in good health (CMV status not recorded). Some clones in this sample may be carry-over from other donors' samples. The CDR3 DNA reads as TGTGCCAGCAGTGATCCCACAAGATATGGCTACACCTTC. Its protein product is CASSDPTRYGYTF.